This TCR beta chain was sequenced for a study of cytomegalovirus exposure and HLA in healthy donors. With 60 Vbeta and 13 Jbeta primers, the PCR was carried out. The data were produced by immunoSEQ multiplex PCR, yet TCRdb's version contains in-frame clones alone and is incomplete. Of 80,000 to 95,000 clones listed, around 86% are singletons. CDR3 length: 14 amino acids. Germline V gene sequence: CDR1 MDHEN, CDR2 SYDVKM. V lost 6 bases to trimming and J lost 5 bases; unmatched junction nucleotides: 7. The TCR was taken from a young man in good health and CMV-seropositive. Source material: PBMCs. The V call is TRBV28, the J call TRBJ2-7, with 10 bases matching TRBD1. The CDR3 DNA is TGTGCCAGCAGCTTGACAGGGGGCCTGGACGAGCAGTACTTC. Amino acid sequence: CASSLTGGLDEQYF.